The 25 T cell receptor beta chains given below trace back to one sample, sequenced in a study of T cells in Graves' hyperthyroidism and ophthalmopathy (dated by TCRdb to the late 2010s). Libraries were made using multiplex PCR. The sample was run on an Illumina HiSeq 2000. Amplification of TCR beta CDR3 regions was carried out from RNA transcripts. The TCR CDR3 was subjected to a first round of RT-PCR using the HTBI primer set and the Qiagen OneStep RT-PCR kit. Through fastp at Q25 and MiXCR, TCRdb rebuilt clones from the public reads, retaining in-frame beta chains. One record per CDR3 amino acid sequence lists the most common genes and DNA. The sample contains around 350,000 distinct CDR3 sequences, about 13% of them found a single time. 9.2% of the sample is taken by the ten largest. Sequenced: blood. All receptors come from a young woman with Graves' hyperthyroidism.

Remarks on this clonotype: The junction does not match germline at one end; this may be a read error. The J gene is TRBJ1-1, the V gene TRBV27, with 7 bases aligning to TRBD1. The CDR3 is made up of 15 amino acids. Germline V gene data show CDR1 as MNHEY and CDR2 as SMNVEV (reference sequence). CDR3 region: CASTLGPGGNTGAFF. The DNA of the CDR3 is TGTGCCAGCACTCTAGGTCCAGGGGGTAACACTGGAGCTTTCTTT.

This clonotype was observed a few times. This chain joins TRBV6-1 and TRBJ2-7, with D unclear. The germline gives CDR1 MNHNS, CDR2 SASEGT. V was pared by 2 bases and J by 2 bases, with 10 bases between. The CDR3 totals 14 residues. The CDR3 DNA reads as TGTGCCAGCAGTGAATCGTATCAACCCTACGAGCAGTACTTC. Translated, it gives CASSESYQPYEQYF.

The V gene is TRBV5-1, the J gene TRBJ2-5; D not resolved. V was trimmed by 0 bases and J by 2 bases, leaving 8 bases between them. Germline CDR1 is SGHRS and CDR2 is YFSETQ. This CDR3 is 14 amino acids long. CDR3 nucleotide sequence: TGCGCCAGCAGCTTGGGGCCAGCTCAAGAGACCCAGTACTTC. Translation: CASSLGPAQETQYF.

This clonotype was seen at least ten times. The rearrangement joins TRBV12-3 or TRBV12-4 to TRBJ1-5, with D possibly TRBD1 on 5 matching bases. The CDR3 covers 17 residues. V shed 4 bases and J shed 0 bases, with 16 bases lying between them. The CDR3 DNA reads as TGTGCCAGCAGTTCCGGACAATTCCAAAATAGCAATCAGCCCCAGCATTTT. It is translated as CASSSGQFQNSNQPQHF.

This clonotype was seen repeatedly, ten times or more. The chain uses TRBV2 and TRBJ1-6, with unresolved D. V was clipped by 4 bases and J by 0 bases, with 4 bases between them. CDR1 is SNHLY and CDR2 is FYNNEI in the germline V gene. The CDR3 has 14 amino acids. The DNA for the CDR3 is TGTGCCAGCAGTGTTGACTCCTATAATTCACCCCTCCACTTT. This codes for CASSVDSYNSPLHF.

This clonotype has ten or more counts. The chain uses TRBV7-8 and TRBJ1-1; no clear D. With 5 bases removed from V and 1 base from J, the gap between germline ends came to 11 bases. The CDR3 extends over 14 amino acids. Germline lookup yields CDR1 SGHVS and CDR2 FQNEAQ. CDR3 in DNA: TGTGCCAGCAGCAGAAGAGGCGGGAACACTGAAGCTTTCTTT. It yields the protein CASSRRGGNTEAFF.

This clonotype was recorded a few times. Here the CDR3 reads CSARDMAGNYEQYF. As DNA, the CDR3 is TGCAGTGCTAGAGATATGGCGGGGAACTACGAGCAGTACTTC. The chain employs TRBV20-1 and TRBJ2-7; D possibly corresponds to TRBD2 (6 bases). This CDR3 region has 14 residues. The V gene lost 0 bases and the J gene lost 3 bases, with 12 bases spanning the gap. Per germline, CDR1 DFQATT and CDR2 SNEGSKA (reference sequence).

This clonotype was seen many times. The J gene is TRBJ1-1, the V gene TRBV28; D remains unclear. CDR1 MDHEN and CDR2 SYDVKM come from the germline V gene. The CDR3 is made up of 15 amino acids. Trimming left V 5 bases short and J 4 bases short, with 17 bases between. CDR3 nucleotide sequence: TGTGCCAGCAGTCCTCACGTCGGAGAAGGCACTGAAGCTTTCTTT. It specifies CASSPHVGEGTEAFF. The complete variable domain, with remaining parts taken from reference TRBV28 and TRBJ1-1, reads DVKVTQSSRYLVKRTGEKVFLECVQDMDHENMFWYRQDPGLGLRLIYFSYDVKMKEKGDIPEGYSVSREKKERFSLILESASTNQTSMYLCASSPHVGEGTEAFFGQGTRLTVV.

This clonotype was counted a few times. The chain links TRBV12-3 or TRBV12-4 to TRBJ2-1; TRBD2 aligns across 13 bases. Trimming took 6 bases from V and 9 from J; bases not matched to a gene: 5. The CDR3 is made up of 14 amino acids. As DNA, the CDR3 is TGTGCCAGCAGACCAGGACTAGCGGGGGTTGAGCAGTTCTTC. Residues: CASRPGLAGVEQFF.

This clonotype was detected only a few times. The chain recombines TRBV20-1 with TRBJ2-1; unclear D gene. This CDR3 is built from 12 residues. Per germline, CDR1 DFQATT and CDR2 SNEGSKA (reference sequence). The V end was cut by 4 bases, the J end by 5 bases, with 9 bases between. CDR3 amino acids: CSAKGRHNEQFF. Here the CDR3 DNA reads TGCAGTGCTAAGGGCAGACACAATGAGCAGTTCTTC.

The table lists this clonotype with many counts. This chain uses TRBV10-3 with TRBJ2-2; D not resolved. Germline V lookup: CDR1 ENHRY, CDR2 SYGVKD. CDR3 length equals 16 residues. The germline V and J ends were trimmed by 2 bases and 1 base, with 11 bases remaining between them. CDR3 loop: CAISEGYRLNTGELFF. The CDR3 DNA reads TGTGCCATCAGTGAGGGATACAGACTGAACACCGGGGAGCTGTTTTTT.

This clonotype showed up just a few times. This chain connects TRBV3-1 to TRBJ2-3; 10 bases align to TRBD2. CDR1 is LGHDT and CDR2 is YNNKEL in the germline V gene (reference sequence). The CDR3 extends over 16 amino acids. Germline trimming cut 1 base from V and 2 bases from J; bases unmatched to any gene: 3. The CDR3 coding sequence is TGTGCCAGCAGCCAAGGGACTAGCGGTTTCACAGATACGCAGTATTTT. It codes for CASSQGTSGFTDTQYF.

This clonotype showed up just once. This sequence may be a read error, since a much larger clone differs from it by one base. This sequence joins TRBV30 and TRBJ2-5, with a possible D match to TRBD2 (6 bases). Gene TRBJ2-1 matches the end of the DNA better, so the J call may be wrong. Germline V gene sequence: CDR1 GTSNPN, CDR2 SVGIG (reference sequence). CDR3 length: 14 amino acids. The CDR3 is CAWSVGSGQETQFF. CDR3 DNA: TGTGCCTGGAGTGTAGGTAGCGGCCAAGAGACCCAGTTCTTC.

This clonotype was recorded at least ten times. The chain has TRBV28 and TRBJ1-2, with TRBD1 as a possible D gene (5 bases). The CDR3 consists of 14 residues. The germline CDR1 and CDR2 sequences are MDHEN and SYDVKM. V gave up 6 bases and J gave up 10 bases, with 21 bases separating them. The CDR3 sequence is CASRHPSPGRVYTF. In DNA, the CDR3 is TGTGCCAGCAGACACCCTAGCCCGGGCAGGGTCTACACCTTC.

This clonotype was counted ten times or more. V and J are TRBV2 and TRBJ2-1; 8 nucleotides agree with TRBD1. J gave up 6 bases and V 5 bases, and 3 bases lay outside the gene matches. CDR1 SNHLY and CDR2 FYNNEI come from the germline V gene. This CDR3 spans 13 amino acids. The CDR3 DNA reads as TGTGCCAGCAGTTCCACAGGGGGCAATGAGCAGTTCTTC. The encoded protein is CASSSTGGNEQFF.

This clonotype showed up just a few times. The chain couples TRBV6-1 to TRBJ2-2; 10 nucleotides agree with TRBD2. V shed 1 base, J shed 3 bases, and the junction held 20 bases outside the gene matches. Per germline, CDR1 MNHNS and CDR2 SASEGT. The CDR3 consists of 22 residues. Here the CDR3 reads CASSEGEGARVGAGGDTGELFF. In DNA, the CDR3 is TGTGCCAGCAGTGAAGGGGAGGGGGCGCGAGTAGGAGCGGGAGGGGACACCGGGGAGCTGTTTTTT.

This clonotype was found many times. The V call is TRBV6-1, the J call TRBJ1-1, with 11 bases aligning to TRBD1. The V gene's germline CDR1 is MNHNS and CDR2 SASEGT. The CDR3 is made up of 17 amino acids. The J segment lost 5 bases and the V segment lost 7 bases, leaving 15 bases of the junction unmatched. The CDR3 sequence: CASNRGTGGELVTEAFF. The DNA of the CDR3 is TGTGCCAGCAATCGCGGGACAGGGGGTGAATTGGTAACTGAAGCTTTCTTT.

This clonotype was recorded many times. The CDR3 sequence: CASSPLASSETNEKLFF. CDR3 coding DNA: TGTGCCAGCAGCCCCCTGGCCTCAAGTGAAACTAATGAAAAACTGTTTTTT. The J gene is TRBJ1-4, the V gene TRBV7-9, with D hard to call. In germline, CDR1 is SEHNR, CDR2 FQNEAQ (reference sequence). V gave up 5 bases and J gave up 1 base, with 17 bases separating them. The CDR3 has 17 residues.

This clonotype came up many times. The CDR3 is CASSYQYF. CDR3 coding DNA: TGTGCCAGCAGCTACCAGTACTTC. The chain joins TRBV11-2 to TRBJ2-5; no reliable D call. The germline gives CDR1 SGHAT, CDR2 FQNNGV. V shed 4 bases and J shed 10 bases, with 1 base lying between them. The CDR3 length is 8 residues.

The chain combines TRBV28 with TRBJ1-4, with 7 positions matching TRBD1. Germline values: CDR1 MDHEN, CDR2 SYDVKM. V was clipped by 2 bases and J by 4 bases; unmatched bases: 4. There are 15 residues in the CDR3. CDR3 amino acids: CASSLVPGGNEKLFF. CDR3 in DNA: TGTGCCAGCAGTTTAGTCCCAGGGGGTAATGAAAAACTGTTTTTT.

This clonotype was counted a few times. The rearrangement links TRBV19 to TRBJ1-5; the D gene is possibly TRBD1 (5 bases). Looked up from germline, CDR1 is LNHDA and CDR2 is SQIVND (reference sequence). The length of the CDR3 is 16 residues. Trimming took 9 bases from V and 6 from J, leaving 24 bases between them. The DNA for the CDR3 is TGTGCCAGCAATGGTGGGACGCTATCGACGGGTCAGCCCCAGCATTTT. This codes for CASNGGTLSTGQPQHF.

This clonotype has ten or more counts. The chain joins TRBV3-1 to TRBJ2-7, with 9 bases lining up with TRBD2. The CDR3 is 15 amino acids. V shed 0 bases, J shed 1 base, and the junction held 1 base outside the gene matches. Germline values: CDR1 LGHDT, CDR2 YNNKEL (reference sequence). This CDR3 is CASSQEGLASYEQYF. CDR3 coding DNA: TGTGCCAGCAGCCAAGAGGGACTAGCTTCCTACGAGCAGTACTTC.

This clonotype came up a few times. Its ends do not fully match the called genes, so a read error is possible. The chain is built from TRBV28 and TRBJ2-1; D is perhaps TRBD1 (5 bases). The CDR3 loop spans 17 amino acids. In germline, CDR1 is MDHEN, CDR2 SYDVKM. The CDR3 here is CASSPPRGWGSYNGQFF. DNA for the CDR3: TGTGCCAGCAGTCCCCCCCGAGGTTGGGGCTCCTACAATGGGCAGTTCTTC. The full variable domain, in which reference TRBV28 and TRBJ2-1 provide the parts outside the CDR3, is DVKVTQSSRYLVKRTGEKVFLECVQDMDHENMFWYRQDPGLGLRLIYFSYDVKMKEKGDIPEGYSVSREKKERFSLILESASTNQTSMYLCASSPPRGWGSYNGQFFGPGTRLTVL.

The CDR3 region has the DNA TGTGCCAGCAGCCGATCCGGGACAGGGGATAACTACGAGCAGTACTTC. This gives the protein CASSRSGTGDNYEQYF. The rearrangement links TRBV5-4 to TRBJ2-7, with 10 positions matching TRBD1. The V gene's germline CDR1 is SGHNT and CDR2 YYREEE (reference sequence). The CDR3 runs 16 residues. V shed 4 bases and J 3 bases; nucleotides not matched to a gene: 10.

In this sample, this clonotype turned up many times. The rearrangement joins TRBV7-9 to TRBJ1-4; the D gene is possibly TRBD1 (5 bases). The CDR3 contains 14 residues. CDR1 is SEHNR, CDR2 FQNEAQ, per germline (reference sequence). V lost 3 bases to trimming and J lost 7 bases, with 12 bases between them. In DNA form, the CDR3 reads TGTGCCAGCAGCTTTTCAGGGAGTGCTGAAAAACTGTTTTTT. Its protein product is CASSFSGSAEKLFF. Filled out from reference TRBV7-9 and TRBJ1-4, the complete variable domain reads DTGVSQNPRHKITKRGQNVTFRCDPISEHNRLYWYRQTLGQGPEFLTYFQNEAQLEKSRLLSDRFSAERPKGSFSTLEIQRTEQGDSAMYLCASSFSGSAEKLFFGSGTQLSVL.